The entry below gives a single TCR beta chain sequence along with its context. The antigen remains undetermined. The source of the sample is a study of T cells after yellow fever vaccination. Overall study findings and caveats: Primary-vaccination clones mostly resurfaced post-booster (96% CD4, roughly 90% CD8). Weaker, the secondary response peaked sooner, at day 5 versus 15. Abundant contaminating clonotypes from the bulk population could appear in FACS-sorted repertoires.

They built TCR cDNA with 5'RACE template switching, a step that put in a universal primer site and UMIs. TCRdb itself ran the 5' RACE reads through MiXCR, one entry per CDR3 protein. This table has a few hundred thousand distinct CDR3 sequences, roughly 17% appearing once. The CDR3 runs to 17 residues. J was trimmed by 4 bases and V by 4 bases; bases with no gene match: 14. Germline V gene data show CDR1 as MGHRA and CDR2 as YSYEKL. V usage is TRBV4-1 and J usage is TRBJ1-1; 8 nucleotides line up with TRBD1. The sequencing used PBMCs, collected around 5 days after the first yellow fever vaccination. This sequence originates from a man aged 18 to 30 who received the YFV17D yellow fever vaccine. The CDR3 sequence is CASSPGPSGGSGTEAFF. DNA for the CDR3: TGCGCCAGCAGCCCAGGCCCCTCAGGGGGCAGCGGCACTGAAGCTTTCTTT.